The table lists the clone carrying this T cell receptor beta chain with many counts. Its antigen is unidentified. At one boundary the junction diverges from the germline segment, which might be a read error. Assembly of TCR beta libraries relied on iRepertoire HTBI primers together with Arm-PCR of CDR3 regions. MiXCR, applied by TCRdb to the multiplex PCR reads, yields one record per CDR3 protein. This sample has about 540,000 distinct CDR3 sequences, with approximately 13% found just once. The time point: newly diagnosed GD, antithyroid drugs for less than 3 months. After RNA was extracted from PBMCs, the TCR library was made from it. Germline CDR1 and CDR2: SEHNR and FQNEAQ (reference sequence). The CDR3 is 13 amino acids. This record belongs to a study of regulatory T cells in long-lasting Graves disease. Study-wide results and caveats: There were preferences for TRBV28, TRBJ1-2 and TRBJ2-5 in persistent disease.

The same sample was also used in a study of T cells in Graves' hyperthyroidism and ophthalmopathy. That report adds: Patients between 18 and 65 years old had hyperthyroidism, newly diagnosed and lasting under 2 months. Initially, a first-round RT-PCR of the TCR CDR3 employed the HTBI primer set.

The material sequenced was peripheral blood mononuclear cells (PBMCs), taken at new diagnosis, from a patient treated with antithyroid drugs. The V and J genes are TRBV7-9 and TRBJ2-1; 7 nucleotides match TRBD2. The receptor was derived from a man aged 25 to 45 with Graves disease. The CDR3 nucleotides are TGTGCCAGCAGCATAGCGGGTGGGAATGAGCAGTTCTTC. Translating gives CASSIAGGNEQFF.